This TCR beta chain was found in a study of blood T cells in healthy people across ages. In the study overall: Template switching caught about one barcoded beta molecule for each two T cells.

Then a second PCR, running about 6 to 11 cycles, was carried out with a sample-barcoded 5' primer and a J-beta primer mix. MiXCR was run by TCRdb on the 5' RACE reads, yielding one entry per CDR3 protein. This table has hundreds of thousands of distinct CDR3 sequences, about 62% appearing once. The germline gives CDR1 PRHDT, CDR2 FYEKMQ (reference sequence). Trimming left V 6 bases short and J 7 bases short, with 13 bases between. The CDR3 consists of 14 residues. This clonotype originated in a man younger than 40 in good health. The chain recombines TRBV13 with TRBJ2-6; the D is unclear. The material sequenced was blood. DNA of the CDR3: TGTGCCAGCAGACCAGGACCTTCAGCCAACGTCCTGACTTTC. Protein: CASRPGPSANVLTF.